This TCR beta chain was sequenced during a study of cytomegalovirus exposure and HLA in healthy donors (dated by TCRdb to about 2017). Some background on the complete study: In an earlier analysis of several hundred of the donors, approximately 300 Gb of sequence data and 90 million to 130 million unique TCR beta sequences from 150 million to 200 million T cells were reported. About 300 gigabases of sequencing data and approximately 84 million unique TCR sequences were included in an early release covering about 700 HLA-typed donors. The genetic ancestry cluster associated with self-reported Caucasian donors included 70% to 85% of the roughly 410 genotyped donors. The aim of the study was to test whether cataloging public T cell receptors could identify signatures of past pathogen exposure. The T cell repertoires of around 670 subjects were profiled by immunosequencing and related to cytomegalovirus serostatus. In addition to the first cohort of 666 subjects, a separate validation cohort of 130 or so different subjects was used. The study combined high-throughput TCR immunosequencing, statistical association of individual TCRs with disease status, and machine learning to predict cytomegalovirus infection status. A later analysis re-analyzed previously published TCR beta repertoires from 500 to 700 donors and added high-resolution HLA genotyping to study TCR occurrence patterns. The later analysis used no new phenotypic data to find candidate immune exposures, relying instead on TCR beta sequences and their occurrence across donors. To decide whether each TCR beta V gene segment behaved as functional or pseudogenic, an earlier analysis of fewer than 750 of the donors relied on high-throughput TCR beta sequencing. Alongside the repertoire data, information on donor age, sex, ethnicity and CMV serostatus was compiled. A later genetic analysis took genome-wide SNP genotypes for 398 of the 666 donors and used that subset as a discovery cohort. Every repertoire in the discovery cohort had been generated on one and the same sequencing platform. Both class I and class II loci were covered by HLA typing, at four-digit resolution. The number of typed donors differed by locus: about 629-640 for A, B, C, DRB1 and DQB1; about 520 for DQA1; 606 for DPA1; and some 450 for DPB1. Roughly 5 DR-DQ haplotypes were handled as single units for association and clustering, since linkage in the cohort was strong. Among about 400 genotyped donors of the cohort, an average of approximately 240,000 unique TCR beta nucleotide sequences was sequenced per donor, of which 15% to 20% were non-productive. General conclusions and limits of the study: Presence/absence analyses assumed roughly uniform sequencing depth across donors, an assumption that may not hold. Because HLA typing was unavailable for some donors at each locus, only the typed subset was used in association tests. In vitro tests confirmed that a few of the cytomegalovirus-associated TCR beta chains recognize cytomegalovirus antigens. A later genetic analysis reported fewer N-insertions in productive TCRs among donors in an Asian-associated ancestry cluster than the roughly 620-donor mean. A further reported finding was that TCR beta sequences accurately predicted the HLA-A and HLA-B alleles for most subjects in the first cohort. The classifier was reported to diagnose cytomegalovirus status with high specificity and sensitivity in both the original cohort and the validation cohort. In a later analysis, around 15,000 TCR beta sequences were associated with specific HLA alleles at a false discovery rate of 0.05. In a later analysis, several top co-occurrence clusters were reported to appear linked to parvovirus B19, influenza, CMV and Epstein-Barr virus. The authors suggested that the approach could potentially be extended to other disease states and immunological phenotypes. A total of 150 to 200 TCR beta chains were listed by the study as associated with cytomegalovirus. When HLA alleles, especially DR and DQ, strongly co-occurred, attributing TCR associations to individual alleles was difficult. This cohort had only TCR beta chains sequenced, and the lack of alpha or paired-chain data limited which features could be detected. Some IMGT-functional V segments, including TRBV6-2 and TRBV6-3, could not be distinguished by the 87-base-pair reads and were therefore excluded. For the cohort, immune exposure information was limited to CMV serostatus. Linkage disequilibrium might explain the correlated functional status among segregating V segments, but an unknown experimental factor could not be excluded. The earlier analysis of approximately 540 of the donors excluded some 15 rarely observed V segments, including chromosome 9 orphons, because counts were too low. While some public TCRs were present in many individuals, most TCR sequences turned up only very rarely across donors. In an earlier analysis of about 550 of the donors, most TCR beta V segments were observed in productive rearrangements about 87% or about 30% of the time, broadly matching IMGT annotations. A later analysis found that most CMV-associated TCR beta chains appeared HLA-restricted, with HLA associations seemingly driven largely by CMV exposure. A cluster of highly shared sequence variants was judged likely to represent a technical artifact of the sequencing pipeline. In a later analysis, the rate of TCR association differed among HLA loci, with DRB1 alleles having the most associated TCRs and HLA-C alleles having the fewest. Compared with equally common non-associated chains, HLA-associated TCR beta chains in a later analysis were more clonally expanded and had lower generation probabilities. V-gene and J-gene trimming of TCR beta chains was associated with a missense DCLRE1C variant in a later genetic analysis, and the association was replicated in an independent cohort.

As regards this clone: Its antigen is not yet known. No clone much larger than this one lies a single base away; base qualities are absent.

Libraries were made using the immunoSEQ multiplex PCR assay. The multiplex PCR relied on a mix of 60 forward primers for TCR Vbeta segments and 13 reverse primers for TCR Jbeta segments. A multiplex PCR assay on genomic DNA amplified the CDR3 region of rearranged TCR beta genes. The Illumina HiSeq System was used to sequence the amplified TCR beta libraries as 87-base-pair reads. From the authors' description of their analysis: A later analysis counted tens of millions of unique TCR beta chains across the roughly 700 repertoires, and 9.5 million to 11 million of these chains were shared by at least two donors. Raw reads were error-corrected and collapsed into unique sequences by a nearest-neighbor algorithm in which closely related sequences were merged to remove PCR and sequencing errors. CDR3 sequences were aligned to IMGT reference sequences to assign V, D and J gene segments. For a sequence to be retained, a match of at least six nucleotides to both a V gene segment and a J gene segment was required. Rearrangements were called productive when the CDR3 lacked stop codons and stayed in frame with V and J; all others were non-productive. CDR3 was defined by IMGT convention, running from the second conserved V-encoded cysteine to the conserved J-encoded phenylalanine. In an earlier analysis of roughly 580 of the donors, sequences lacking an unambiguous match to a single V gene segment were excluded. In an earlier analysis of approximately 590 of the donors, a V segment was called functional when productive rearrangements were above 56.7%, and segregating when the standard deviation between donors exceeded 5%. A statistical classification framework was built to diagnose cytomegalovirus status from the catalog of TCR beta chain sequences. A later analysis assigned V and J genes by comparing TCR nucleotide sequences with IMGT/GENE-DB human TR gene sequences. In a later analysis, CDR3 sequences and most-parsimonious VDJ recombination scenarios were assigned using the TCRdist pipeline. In a later analysis, each TCR beta chain was defined by its CDR3 amino acid sequence together with its V-gene family, and reads without a unique V-gene family were excluded. A later analysis removed 550 to 700 highly shared, low-generation-probability nucleotide sequences to deal with suspected cross-contamination and a sequencing artifact. For each public chain, a later analysis derived a clonal expansion index from normalized ranks of inferred template counts within each repertoire. In a later analysis, generation probabilities were computed with a VDJ recombination model fitted to out-of-frame rearrangements, and the resulting probabilities were checked against IGoR. In a later analysis, hypergeometric tests were used to score TCR-TCR, TCR-HLA and TCR-CMV co-occurrence, with a repertoire-size bias correction applied to TCR pairs. False discovery rates were estimated in a later analysis by permuting HLA or CMV assignments 20 times. In a later analysis, co-occurring TCRs were grouped using DBSCAN, and TCRdist sequence similarity was added for clustering within HLA-allele-positive subsets. Co-occurrence clustering excluded repertoires with fewer than 30,000 or more than 120,000 public chains, plus five with anomalous nucleotide sharing. What TCRdb holds here is the immuneACCESS table cut down to in-frame rearrangements. Part of the clones is not present; checked against another copy, under half of the missing clones reflect an unresolved V gene, and the others are unexplained. The V and J calls and clone size were taken over from that table, and D and trimming were inferred from the DNA. The sample table records over 150,000 clones; 60% to 80% of these occur just once. Jointly, the top ten make up around 2.8% of the sample.

CDR1 SGDLS and CDR2 YYNGEE were looked up in the germline V gene. From its cysteine to its phenylalanine, the CDR3 spans 15 amino acids. The kept DNA is CDR3 alone, 45 bases in frame from the first base. Cut back by 0 bases and 3 bases, the V and J ends lie 12 bases apart. In total, around 600 healthy bone marrow donors made up the cohort. Cohort members were all nominally healthy when sampled, although unrecorded immune exposures were likely present. The donor was CMV seropositive and belonged to the group of 250 to 350 seropositive cohort members. Each donor provided a peripheral blood sample, and peripheral blood mononuclear cells were used for TCR beta sequencing. Genomic DNA extraction from the blood cell samples was performed with the Qiagen DNeasy Blood Extraction Kit.

The sequence was collected from a middle-aged woman in good health and CMV-seropositive. The chain employs TRBV9 and TRBJ1-1; confidence is insufficient to name the D gene. The sequencing sample was made of PBMCs. The CDR3 sequence is CASSVDSGVHTEAFF. Read as DNA, the sequence is TGTGCCAGCAGCGTAGACTCCGGGGTGCACACTGAAGCTTTCTTT.